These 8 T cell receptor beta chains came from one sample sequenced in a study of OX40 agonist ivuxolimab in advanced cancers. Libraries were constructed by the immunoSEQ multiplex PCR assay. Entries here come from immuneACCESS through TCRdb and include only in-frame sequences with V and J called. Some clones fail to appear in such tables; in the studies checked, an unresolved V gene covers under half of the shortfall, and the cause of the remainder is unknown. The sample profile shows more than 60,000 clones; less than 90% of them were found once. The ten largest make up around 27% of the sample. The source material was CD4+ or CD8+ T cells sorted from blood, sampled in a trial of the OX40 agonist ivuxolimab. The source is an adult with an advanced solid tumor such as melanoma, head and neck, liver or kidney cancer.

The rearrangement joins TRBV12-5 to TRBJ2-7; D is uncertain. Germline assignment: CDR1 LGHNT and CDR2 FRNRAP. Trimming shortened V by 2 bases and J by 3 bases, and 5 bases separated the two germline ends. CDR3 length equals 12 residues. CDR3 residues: CASGLNSYEQYF. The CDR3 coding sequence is TGTGCTAGTGGTTTGAACAGCTACGAGCAGTACTTC.

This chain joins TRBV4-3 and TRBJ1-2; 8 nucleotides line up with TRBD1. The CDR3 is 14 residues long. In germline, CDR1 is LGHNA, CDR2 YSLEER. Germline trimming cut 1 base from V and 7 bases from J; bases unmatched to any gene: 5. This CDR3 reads CASSQGRTGTGYTF. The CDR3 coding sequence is TGCGCCAGCAGCCAAGGTAGGACAGGGACTGGCTACACCTTC.

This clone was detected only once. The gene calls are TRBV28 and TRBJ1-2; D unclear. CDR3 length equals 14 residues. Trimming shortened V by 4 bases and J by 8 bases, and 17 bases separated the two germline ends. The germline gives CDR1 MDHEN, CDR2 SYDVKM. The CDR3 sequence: CASSSTAEPRGYTF. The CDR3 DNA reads TGTGCCAGCAGTTCCACCGCGGAACCTCGAGGCTACACCTTC.

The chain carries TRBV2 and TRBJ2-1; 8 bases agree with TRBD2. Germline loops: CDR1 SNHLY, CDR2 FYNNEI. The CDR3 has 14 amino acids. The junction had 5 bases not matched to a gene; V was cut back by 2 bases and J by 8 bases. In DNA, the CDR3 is TGTGCCAGCAGTGAACAGCGGGAGTGGGATGAGCAGTTCTTC. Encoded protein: CASSEQREWDEQFF.

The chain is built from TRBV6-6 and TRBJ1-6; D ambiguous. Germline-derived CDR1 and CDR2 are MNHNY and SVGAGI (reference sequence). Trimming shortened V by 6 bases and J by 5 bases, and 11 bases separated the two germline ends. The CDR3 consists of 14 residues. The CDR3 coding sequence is TGTGCCAGCAGCCTAAGAACCCATAATTCACCCCTCCACTTT. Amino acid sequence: CASSLRTHNSPLHF.

This chain's CDR3 is CASRENYEQYF. The CDR3 nucleotides are TGTGCCAGCAGGGAGAACTACGAGCAGTACTTC. V gene TRBV28 combines with J gene TRBJ2-7; D remains unclear. Trimming shortened V by 6 bases and J by 3 bases, and 6 bases separated the two germline ends. Germline V gene sequence: CDR1 MDHEN, CDR2 SYDVKM. The CDR3 contains 11 residues.

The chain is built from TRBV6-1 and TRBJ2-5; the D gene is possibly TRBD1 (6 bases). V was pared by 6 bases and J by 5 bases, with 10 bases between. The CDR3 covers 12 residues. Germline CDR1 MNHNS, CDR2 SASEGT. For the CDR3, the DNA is TGTGCCAGCAGCCCGACAGGCGAGACCCAGTACTTC. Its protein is CASSPTGETQYF.

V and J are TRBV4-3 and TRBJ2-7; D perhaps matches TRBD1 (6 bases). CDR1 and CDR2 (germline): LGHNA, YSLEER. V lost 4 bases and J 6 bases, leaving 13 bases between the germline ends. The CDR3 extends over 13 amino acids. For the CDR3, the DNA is TGCGCCAGCAGCCCCGGGACACTGACCGAGCAGTACTTC. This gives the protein CASSPGTLTEQYF.